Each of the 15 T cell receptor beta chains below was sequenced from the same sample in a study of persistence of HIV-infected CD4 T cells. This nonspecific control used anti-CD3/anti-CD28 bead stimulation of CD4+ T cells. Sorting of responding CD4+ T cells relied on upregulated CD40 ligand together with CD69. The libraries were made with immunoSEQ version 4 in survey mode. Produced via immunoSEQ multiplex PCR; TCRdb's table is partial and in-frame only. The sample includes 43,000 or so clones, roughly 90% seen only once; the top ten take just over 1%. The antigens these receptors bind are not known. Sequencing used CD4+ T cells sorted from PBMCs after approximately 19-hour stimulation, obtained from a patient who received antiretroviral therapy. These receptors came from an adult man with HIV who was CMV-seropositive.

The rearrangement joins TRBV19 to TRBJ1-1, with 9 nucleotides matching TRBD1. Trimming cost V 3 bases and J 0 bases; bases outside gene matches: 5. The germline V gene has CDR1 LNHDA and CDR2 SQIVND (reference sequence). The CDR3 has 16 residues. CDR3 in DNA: TGTGCCAGTAGTATGGGGACAGGGTCCCTGAACACTGAAGCTTTCTTT. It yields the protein CASSMGTGSLNTEAFF.

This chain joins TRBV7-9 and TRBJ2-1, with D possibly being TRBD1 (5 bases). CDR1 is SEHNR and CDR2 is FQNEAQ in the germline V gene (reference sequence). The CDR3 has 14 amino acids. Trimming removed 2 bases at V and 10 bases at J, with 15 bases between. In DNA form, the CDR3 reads TGTGCCAGCAGCTTACCAACTTCGACAGTAGAGCAGTTCTTC. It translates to CASSLPTSTVEQFF. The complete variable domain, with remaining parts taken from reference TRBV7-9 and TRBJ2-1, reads DTGVSQNPRHKITKRGQNVTFRCDPISEHNRLYWYRQTLGQGPEFLTYFQNEAQLEKSRLLSDRFSAERPKGSFSTLEIQRTEQGDSAMYLCASSLPTSTVEQFFGPGTRLTVL.

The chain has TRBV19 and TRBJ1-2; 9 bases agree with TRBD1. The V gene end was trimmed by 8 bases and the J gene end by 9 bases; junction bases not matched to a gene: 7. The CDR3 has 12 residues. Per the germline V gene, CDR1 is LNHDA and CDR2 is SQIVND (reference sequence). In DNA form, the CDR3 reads TGTGCCAGTTGGGAAGGACAGGGGAGCTACACCTTC. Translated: CASWEGQGSYTF.

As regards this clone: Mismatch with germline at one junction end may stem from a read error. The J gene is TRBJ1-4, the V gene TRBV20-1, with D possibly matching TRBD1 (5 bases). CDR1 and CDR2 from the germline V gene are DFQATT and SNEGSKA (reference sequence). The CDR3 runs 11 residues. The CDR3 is CSATRQSRGGF. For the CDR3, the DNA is TGCAGTGCTACTAGACAGAGTAGGGGTGGTTTT.

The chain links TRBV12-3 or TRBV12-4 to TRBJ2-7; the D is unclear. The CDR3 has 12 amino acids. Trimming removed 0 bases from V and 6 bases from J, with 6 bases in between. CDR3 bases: TGTGCCAGCAGTTTAGCGCTAAGCGAGCAGTACTTC. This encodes CASSLALSEQYF.

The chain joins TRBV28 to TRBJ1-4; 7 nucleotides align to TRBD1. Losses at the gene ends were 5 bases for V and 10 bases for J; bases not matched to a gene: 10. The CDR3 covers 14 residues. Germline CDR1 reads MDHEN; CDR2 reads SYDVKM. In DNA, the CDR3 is TGTGCCAGCAGTCCCTCATACAGGGGTTCAAAACTGTTTTTT. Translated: CASSPSYRGSKLFF.

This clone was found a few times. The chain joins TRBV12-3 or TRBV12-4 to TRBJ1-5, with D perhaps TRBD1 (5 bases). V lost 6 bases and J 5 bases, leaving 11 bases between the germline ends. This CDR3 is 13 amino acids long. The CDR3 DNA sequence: TGTGCCAGCAGGGGGGGTCACGATCAGCCCCAGCATTTT. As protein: CASRGGHDQPQHF.

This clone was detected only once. The CDR3 bases are TGTGCCAGCTCACCCCGACAGGGTTCCTACGAGCAGTACTTC. Amino acid sequence: CASSPRQGSYEQYF. The chain joins TRBV18 to TRBJ2-7; TRBD1 aligns across 7 bases. Germline assignment: CDR1 KGHSH and CDR2 LQKENI. Trimming removed 3 bases from V and 1 base from J; junction bases left unmatched: 3. The CDR3 has 14 amino acids.

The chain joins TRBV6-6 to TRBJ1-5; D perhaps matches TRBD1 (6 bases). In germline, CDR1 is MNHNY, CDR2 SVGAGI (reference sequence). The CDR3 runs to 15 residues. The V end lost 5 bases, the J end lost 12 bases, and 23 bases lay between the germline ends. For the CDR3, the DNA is TGTGCCAGCAGTAACCCACAGGGAGAAGCTGTGGGCCAGCATTTT. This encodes CASSNPQGEAVGQHF.

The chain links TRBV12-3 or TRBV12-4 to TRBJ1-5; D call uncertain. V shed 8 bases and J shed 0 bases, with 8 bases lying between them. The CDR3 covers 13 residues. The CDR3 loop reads CASVSHSNQPQHF. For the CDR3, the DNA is TGTGCCAGCGTCTCACATAGCAATCAGCCCCAGCATTTT.

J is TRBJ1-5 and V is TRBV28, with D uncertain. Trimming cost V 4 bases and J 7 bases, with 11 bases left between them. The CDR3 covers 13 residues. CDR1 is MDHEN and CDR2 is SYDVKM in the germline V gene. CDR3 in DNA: TGTGCCAGCAGTTGGCCCCGGGGACAGCCCCAGCATTTT. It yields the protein CASSWPRGQPQHF.

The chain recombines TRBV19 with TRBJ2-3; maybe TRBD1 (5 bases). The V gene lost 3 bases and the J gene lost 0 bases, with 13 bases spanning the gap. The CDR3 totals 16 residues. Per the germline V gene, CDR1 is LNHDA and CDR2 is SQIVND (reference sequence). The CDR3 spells CASSIGDGASTDTQYF. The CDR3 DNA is TGTGCCAGTAGTATTGGGGATGGGGCTAGCACAGATACGCAGTATTTT.

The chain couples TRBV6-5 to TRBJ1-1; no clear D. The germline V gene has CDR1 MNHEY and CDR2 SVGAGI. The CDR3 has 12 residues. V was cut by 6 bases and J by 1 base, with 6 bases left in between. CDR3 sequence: CASSSRNTEAFF. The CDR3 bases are TGTGCCAGCAGCTCCAGGAACACTGAAGCTTTCTTT.

The CDR3 DNA is TGTGCCAGTAGCCGAGGGACAGACACGAACACTGAAGCTTTCTTT. Amino acids: CASSRGTDTNTEAFF. The rearrangement uses TRBV19 and TRBJ1-1, with TRBD1 matching 7 bases. The J segment lost 1 base and the V segment lost 6 bases, leaving 8 bases of the junction unmatched. The V gene's germline CDR1 is LNHDA and CDR2 SQIVND (reference sequence). The CDR3 runs 15 residues.

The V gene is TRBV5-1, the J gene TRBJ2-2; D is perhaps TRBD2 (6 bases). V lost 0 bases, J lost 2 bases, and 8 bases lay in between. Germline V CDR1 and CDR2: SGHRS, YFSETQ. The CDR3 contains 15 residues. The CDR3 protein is CASSLAGLNTGELFF. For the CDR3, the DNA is TGCGCCAGCAGCTTGGCGGGACTCAACACCGGGGAGCTGTTTTTT.